Listed below are T cell receptor beta chains from one sample, sequenced in a study of CD8+ T cells in alopecia areata. Libraries were prepared by immunoSEQ multiplex PCR; TCRdb keeps only in-frame clonotypes and omits some of them. The sample contains around 100,000 clones, 55% of which appear only once. The sequenced material came from CD4+ T cells sorted from blood. The receptors derive from a human donor in good health. The CDR3 runs from the conserved cysteine through the conserved F or W. D genes are given only for firm matches. The listing skips clone size in some rows; elsewhere it reads once, few, many or a size class.

j_gene: TRBJ2-7; v_gene: TRBV5-1; len: 17; abundance: once; d_gene: TRBD2; CDR3aa: CASSYRTSGGALAEQYF; CDR3nt: TGCGCCAGCAGCTACCGGACTAGCGGGGGGGCTCTGGCCGAGCAGTACTTC
j_gene: TRBJ1-2; v_gene: TRBV2; len: 13; abundance: .; d_gene: .; CDR3aa: CASTTNRERGYTF; CDR3nt: TGTGCCAGCACCACGAACAGGGAGAGAGGCTACACCTTC
j_gene: TRBJ1-1; v_gene: TRBV29-1; len: 13; abundance: .; d_gene: .; CDR3aa: CSVSGRANTEAFF; CDR3nt: TGCAGCGTTTCTGGCAGGGCAAACACTGAAGCTTTCTTT
j_gene: TRBJ2-1; v_gene: TRBV29-1; len: 11; abundance: .; d_gene: .; CDR3aa: CSGDSYNEQFF; CDR3nt: TGCAGCGGAGACAGCTACAATGAGCAGTTCTTC
j_gene: TRBJ2-3; v_gene: TRBV29-1; len: 13; abundance: many; d_gene: .; CDR3aa: CSVVGGAVDTQYF; CDR3nt: TGCAGCGTTGTTGGCGGGGCAGTAGATACGCAGTATTTT
j_gene: TRBJ2-5; v_gene: TRBV29-1; len: 12; abundance: .; d_gene: .; CDR3aa: CSALGVSETQYF; CDR3nt: TGCAGCGCCCTCGGGGTCTCGGAGACCCAGTACTTC
j_gene: TRBJ2-5; v_gene: TRBV5-1; len: 13; abundance: few; d_gene: .; CDR3aa: CASSLGAEETQYF; CDR3nt: TGCGCCAGCAGCTTGGGAGCGGAAGAGACCCAGTACTTC
j_gene: TRBJ1-2; v_gene: TRBV30; len: 15; abundance: .; d_gene: .; CDR3aa: CAWREAGMGYYGYTF; CDR3nt: TGTGCCTGGAGGGAAGCAGGGATGGGGTACTATGGCTACACCTTC
j_gene: TRBJ2-2; v_gene: TRBV29-1; len: 16; abundance: .; d_gene: TRBD2; CDR3aa: CSVGAVSGGGTGELFF; CDR3nt: TGCAGCGTTGGGGCGGTTAGCGGGGGAGGCACCGGGGAGCTGTTTTTT
j_gene: TRBJ1-1; v_gene: TRBV6-1; len: 12; abundance: few; d_gene: .; CDR3aa: CASSLENTEAFF; CDR3nt: TGTGCCAGCAGTCTAGAGAACACTGAAGCTTTCTTT
j_gene: TRBJ2-1; v_gene: TRBV7-2; len: 17; abundance: .; d_gene: TRBD2; CDR3aa: CASSLVLAGGYYNEQFF; CDR3nt: TGTGCCAGCAGCTTAGTGCTAGCGGGGGGGTACTACAATGAGCAGTTCTTC
j_gene: TRBJ1-1; v_gene: TRBV29-1; len: 13; abundance: few; d_gene: .; CDR3aa: CSVGRNRELEAFF; CDR3nt: TGCAGCGTCGGGCGAAACAGGGAACTTGAAGCTTTCTTT
j_gene: TRBJ1-2; v_gene: TRBV11-2; len: 13; abundance: few; d_gene: .; CDR3aa: CASSPGGSYGYTF; CDR3nt: TGTGCCAGCAGCCCAGGAGGTTCGTACGGCTACACCTTC
j_gene: TRBJ1-2; v_gene: TRBV7-9; len: 16; abundance: .; d_gene: TRBD1; CDR3aa: CASRSGYRGASYGYTF; CDR3nt: TGTGCCAGTCGATCAGGATACAGGGGAGCGTCCTATGGCTACACCTTC
j_gene: TRBJ2-1; v_gene: TRBV10-2; len: 15; abundance: .; d_gene: TRBD2; CDR3aa: CASRRTSGGNNEQFF; CDR3nt: TGCGCCAGCAGGAGGACTAGCGGGGGAAACAATGAGCAGTTCTTC
j_gene: TRBJ1-2; v_gene: TRBV19; len: 14; abundance: .; d_gene: .; CDR3aa: CASTSTGPSYGYTF; CDR3nt: TGTGCCAGTACGAGTACAGGGCCGTCCTATGGCTACACCTTC
j_gene: TRBJ1-6; v_gene: TRBV7-2; len: 17; abundance: .; d_gene: .; CDR3aa: CASSRGTAKDFNSPLHF; CDR3nt: TGTGCCAGCAGCAGAGGGACCGCGAAAGATTTTAATTCACCCCTCCACTTT
j_gene: TRBJ1-5; v_gene: TRBV18; len: 14; abundance: .; d_gene: .; CDR3aa: CASSPVVVDQPQHF; CDR3nt: TGTGCCAGCTCACCCGTGGTTGTGGATCAGCCCCAGCATTTT
j_gene: TRBJ2-6; v_gene: TRBV5-1; len: 16; abundance: .; d_gene: .; CDR3aa: CASSLAPGPGANVLTF; CDR3nt: TGCGCCAGCAGCTTGGCCCCGGGTCCGGGGGCCAACGTCCTGACTTTC
j_gene: TRBJ2-7; v_gene: TRBV5-4; len: 15; abundance: .; d_gene: TRBD1; CDR3aa: CASSSPPGQGHEQYF; CDR3nt: TGTGCCAGCAGCTCTCCCCCGGGACAGGGTCACGAGCAGTACTTC
j_gene: TRBJ2-5; v_gene: TRBV7-2; len: 14; abundance: .; d_gene: .; CDR3aa: CASSLFGPGETQYF; CDR3nt: TGTGCCAGCAGCTTATTCGGGCCCGGGGAGACCCAGTACTTC
j_gene: TRBJ1-6; v_gene: TRBV5-1; len: 14; abundance: .; d_gene: .; CDR3aa: CASSLGWDNSPLHF; CDR3nt: TGCGCCAGCAGCTTGGGGTGGGATAATTCACCCCTCCACTTT
j_gene: TRBJ2-3; v_gene: TRBV10-3; len: 15; abundance: .; d_gene: TRBD2; CDR3aa: CAISKAGIETDTQYF; CDR3nt: TGTGCCATCAGTAAAGCGGGGATCGAGACAGATACGCAGTATTTT
j_gene: TRBJ1-2; v_gene: TRBV6-5; len: 15; abundance: few; d_gene: .; CDR3aa: CASSYETPTNYGYTF; CDR3nt: TGTGCCAGCAGTTACGAGACGCCTACTAACTATGGCTACACCTTC
j_gene: TRBJ1-6; v_gene: TRBV19; len: 16; abundance: .; d_gene: .; CDR3aa: CATQRTVSSYNSPLHF; CDR3nt: TGTGCCACACAACGGACTGTTAGCTCCTATAATTCACCCCTCCACTTT
j_gene: TRBJ2-3; v_gene: TRBV7-2; len: 15; abundance: .; d_gene: TRBD1; CDR3aa: CASSPTGDGTDTQYF; CDR3nt: TGTGCCAGCAGCCCGACAGGGGACGGCACAGATACGCAGTATTTT
j_gene: TRBJ2-3; v_gene: TRBV7-8; len: 16; abundance: .; d_gene: TRBD2; CDR3aa: CASSLRVRGGADTQYF; CDR3nt: TGTGCCAGCAGCTTAAGGGTCCGGGGGGGCGCAGATACGCAGTATTTT
j_gene: TRBJ1-2; v_gene: TRBV7-2; len: 13; abundance: .; d_gene: .; CDR3aa: CASSLLVGDGYTF; CDR3nt: TGTGCCAGCAGCTTATTGGTGGGTGATGGCTACACCTTC
j_gene: TRBJ2-4; v_gene: TRBV7-6; len: 13; abundance: .; d_gene: TRBD1; CDR3aa: CASSTGQKNIQYF; CDR3nt: TGTGCCAGCAGCACGGGACAGAAAAACATTCAGTACTTC
j_gene: TRBJ2-3; v_gene: TRBV5-1; len: 17; abundance: .; d_gene: TRBD2; CDR3aa: CASSPGLAFLETDTQYF; CDR3nt: TGCGCCAGCAGCCCGGGACTAGCCTTCCTGGAGACAGATACGCAGTATTTT
j_gene: TRBJ2-1; v_gene: TRBV18; len: 13; abundance: .; d_gene: .; CDR3aa: CASSPPGDNEQFF; CDR3nt: TGTGCCAGCTCACCACCGGGAGACAATGAGCAGTTCTTC
j_gene: TRBJ2-5; v_gene: TRBV6-5; len: 11; abundance: .; d_gene: .; CDR3aa: CASSYGIAQYF; CDR3nt: TGTGCCAGCAGTTACGGGATTGCCCAGTACTTC
j_gene: TRBJ2-7; v_gene: TRBV6-6; len: 13; abundance: .; d_gene: .; CDR3aa: CASSYSRSYEQYF; CDR3nt: TGTGCCAGCAGTTACTCGAGGTCCTACGAGCAGTACTTC
j_gene: TRBJ2-3; v_gene: TRBV7-9; len: 15; abundance: .; d_gene: TRBD2; CDR3aa: CASSLRAAGADTQYF; CDR3nt: TGTGCCAGCAGCTTAAGGGCGGCGGGAGCAGATACGCAGTATTTT
j_gene: TRBJ1-6; v_gene: TRBV12-5; len: 15; abundance: .; d_gene: .; CDR3aa: CASGSSQVTNSPLHF; CDR3nt: TGTGCTAGTGGTTCCTCACAGGTTACCAATTCACCCCTCCACTTT
j_gene: TRBJ2-7; v_gene: TRBV18; len: 14; abundance: .; d_gene: TRBD1; CDR3aa: CASSLGTGPYEQYF; CDR3nt: TGTGCCAGCTCACTAGGGACAGGACCATACGAGCAGTACTTC
j_gene: TRBJ1-1; v_gene: TRBV5-1; len: 15; abundance: medium-sized; d_gene: .; CDR3aa: CATSLEGMANTEAFF; CDR3nt: TGCGCCACCTCCCTAGAGGGAATGGCGAACACTGAAGCTTTCTTT
j_gene: TRBJ1-2; v_gene: TRBV28; len: 12; abundance: few; d_gene: .; CDR3aa: CASSSDGYGYTF; CDR3nt: TGTGCCAGCAGTTCGGACGGGTATGGCTACACCTTC
j_gene: TRBJ1-2; v_gene: TRBV7-6; len: 14; abundance: .; d_gene: .; CDR3aa: CASSRTEGRDGYTF; CDR3nt: TGTGCCAGCAGCCGGACAGAGGGGAGGGATGGCTACACCTTC
j_gene: TRBJ1-1; v_gene: TRBV29-1; len: 13; abundance: .; d_gene: .; CDR3aa: CSVVNAGHTEAFF; CDR3nt: TGCAGCGTTGTAAATGCAGGGCACACTGAAGCTTTCTTT
j_gene: TRBJ1-1; v_gene: TRBV7-2; len: 15; abundance: .; d_gene: .; CDR3aa: CASRDAGTLNTEAFF; CDR3nt: TGTGCCAGCAGGGACGCCGGGACTTTGAACACTGAAGCTTTCTTT
j_gene: TRBJ2-7; v_gene: TRBV6-6; len: 14; abundance: .; d_gene: .; CDR3aa: CASRASGGIHEQYF; CDR3nt: TGTGCCAGCAGAGCGTCTGGGGGCATCCACGAGCAGTACTTC
j_gene: TRBJ2-5; v_gene: TRBV28; len: 17; abundance: .; d_gene: TRBD2; CDR3aa: CASSLRLAGDLQETQYF; CDR3nt: TGTGCCAGCAGTTTACGACTAGCGGGGGACCTCCAAGAGACCCAGTACTTC
j_gene: TRBJ2-5; v_gene: TRBV5-6; len: 14; abundance: .; d_gene: .; CDR3aa: CASSLAGVEETQYF; CDR3nt: TGTGCCAGCAGCTTGGCAGGGGTGGAAGAGACCCAGTACTTC
j_gene: TRBJ1-3; v_gene: TRBV30; len: 13; abundance: .; d_gene: .; CDR3aa: CAWSRGPGNTIYF; CDR3nt: TGTGCCTGGAGTCGGGGGCCTGGAAACACCATATATTTT
j_gene: TRBJ2-3; v_gene: TRBV28; len: 15; abundance: .; d_gene: TRBD1; CDR3aa: CASSTQGQLTDTQYF; CDR3nt: TGTGCCAGCAGTACCCAGGGACAGCTCACAGATACGCAGTATTTT
j_gene: TRBJ2-3; v_gene: TRBV7-3; len: 16; abundance: .; d_gene: TRBD2; CDR3aa: CASSLMGGFSTDTQYF; CDR3nt: TGTGCCAGCAGCTTAATGGGGGGGTTTAGCACAGATACGCAGTATTTT
j_gene: TRBJ1-4; v_gene: TRBV7-9; len: 15; abundance: few; d_gene: TRBD1; CDR3aa: CASSPGQGPFEKLFF; CDR3nt: TGTGCCAGCAGCCCGGGACAGGGACCTTTCGAAAAACTGTTTTTT
j_gene: TRBJ2-3; v_gene: TRBV5-4; len: 15; abundance: .; d_gene: TRBD2; CDR3aa: CASSWGTSGTDTQYF; CDR3nt: TGTGCCAGCAGCTGGGGGACTAGCGGCACAGATACGCAGTATTTT
j_gene: TRBJ1-6; v_gene: TRBV7-9; len: 15; abundance: .; d_gene: TRBD1; CDR3aa: CASSFWDSGDSPLHF; CDR3nt: TGTGCCAGCAGCTTCTGGGACAGTGGGGATTCACCCCTCCACTTT
j_gene: TRBJ2-2; v_gene: TRBV9; len: 16; abundance: once; d_gene: TRBD1; CDR3aa: CASSGDRVEHTGELFF; CDR3nt: TGTGCCAGCAGCGGAGACAGGGTGGAGCACACCGGGGAGCTGTTTTTT
j_gene: TRBJ2-5; v_gene: TRBV4-2; len: 16; abundance: .; d_gene: .; CDR3aa: CASSQDRGAHQETQYF; CDR3nt: TGTGCCAGCAGCCAAGATCGGGGGGCACACCAAGAGACCCAGTACTTC
j_gene: TRBJ2-5; v_gene: TRBV27; len: 13; abundance: few; d_gene: .; CDR3aa: CASSLGAWETQYF; CDR3nt: TGTGCCAGCAGTTTAGGGGCATGGGAGACCCAGTACTTC
j_gene: TRBJ2-7; v_gene: TRBV18; len: 15; abundance: .; d_gene: TRBD2; CDR3aa: CASSPLAAGGREQYF; CDR3nt: TGTGCCAGCTCACCATTGGCTGCGGGGGGTCGGGAGCAGTACTTC
j_gene: TRBJ2-5; v_gene: TRBV18; len: 13; abundance: once; d_gene: .; CDR3aa: CASSPPGQETQYF; CDR3nt: TGTGCCAGCTCACCACCAGGGCAAGAGACCCAGTACTTC
j_gene: TRBJ2-3; v_gene: TRBV29-1; len: 13; abundance: .; d_gene: .; CDR3aa: CSVRGGTTDTQYF; CDR3nt: TGCAGCGTTAGAGGCGGAACCACAGATACGCAGTATTTT
j_gene: TRBJ1-4; v_gene: TRBV30; len: 15; abundance: .; d_gene: .; CDR3aa: CAWRKTGGSNEKLFF; CDR3nt: TGTGCCTGGAGGAAAACCGGGGGATCTAATGAAAAACTGTTTTTT